This T cell receptor beta chain was found in a study of human T cells and chemical hapten exposure. In this sample, this clonotype turned up a few times. From the RACE reads, TCRdb called clonotypes with MiXCR, one entry per CDR3 protein. This sample carries about 78,000 distinct CDR3 sequences, roughly 8.5% of them seen once, and the ten largest clones take roughly 3%. The time point was: patch test 2, 6 weeks after DPC sensitization. The sample's treatment: therapeutic diphenylcyclopropenone sensitization with weekly scalp DPC. This receptor was identified in a woman between 45 and 60 years old with alopecia areata. Some clones in this sample may be carry-over from other donors' samples. This material consisted of whole blood, taken in connection with sensitization to the hapten diphenylcyclopropenone (DPC).

CDR3 DNA sequence: TGTGCCAGCAGCCGTCCGGAACAGGCCTCCACCGGGGAGCTGTTTTTT. Translation: CASSRPEQASTGELFF. The chain recombines TRBV5-6 with TRBJ2-2; weak D call: TRBD1 (5 bases). The V gene lost 4 bases and the J gene lost 4 bases, with 17 bases spanning the gap. CDR1 and CDR2 (germline): SGHDT, YYEEEE. This CDR3 is 16 amino acids long.